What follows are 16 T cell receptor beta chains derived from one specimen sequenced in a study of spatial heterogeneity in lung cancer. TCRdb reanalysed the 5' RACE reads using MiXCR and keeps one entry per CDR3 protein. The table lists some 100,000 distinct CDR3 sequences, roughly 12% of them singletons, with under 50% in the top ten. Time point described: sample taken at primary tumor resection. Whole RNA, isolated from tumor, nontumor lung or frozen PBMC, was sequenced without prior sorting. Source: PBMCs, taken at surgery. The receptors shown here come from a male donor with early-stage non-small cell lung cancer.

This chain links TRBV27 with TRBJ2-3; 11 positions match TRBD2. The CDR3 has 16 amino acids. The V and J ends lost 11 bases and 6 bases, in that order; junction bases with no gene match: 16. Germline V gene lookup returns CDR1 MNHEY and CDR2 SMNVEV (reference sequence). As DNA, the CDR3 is TGTGCCTCAGGACCTAGCGGGGGGACATATGTCGATACGCAGTATTTT. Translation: CASGPSGGTYVDTQYF.

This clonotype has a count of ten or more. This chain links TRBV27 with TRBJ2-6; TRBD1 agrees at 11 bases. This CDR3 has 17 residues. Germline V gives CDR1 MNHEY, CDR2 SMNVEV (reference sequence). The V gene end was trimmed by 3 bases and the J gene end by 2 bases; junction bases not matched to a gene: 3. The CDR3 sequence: CASSFRTGGAGANVLTF. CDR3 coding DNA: TGTGCCAGCAGTTTTAGGACAGGGGGCGCTGGGGCCAACGTCCTGACTTTC.

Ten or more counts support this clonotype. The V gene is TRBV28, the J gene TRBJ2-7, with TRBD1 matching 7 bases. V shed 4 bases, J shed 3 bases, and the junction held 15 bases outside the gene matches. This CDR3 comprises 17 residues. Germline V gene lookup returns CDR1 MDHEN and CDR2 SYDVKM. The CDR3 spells CASSSLRDRTFRYEQYF. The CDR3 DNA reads TGTGCCAGCAGTTCGCTACGGGACAGAACTTTTCGCTACGAGCAGTACTTC.

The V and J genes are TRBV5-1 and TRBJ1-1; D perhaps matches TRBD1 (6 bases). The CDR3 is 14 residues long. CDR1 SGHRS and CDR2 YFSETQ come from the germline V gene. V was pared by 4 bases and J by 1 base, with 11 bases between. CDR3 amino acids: CASSRGTPNTEAFF. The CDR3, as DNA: TGCGCCAGCAGCAGAGGGACACCGAACACTGAAGCTTTCTTT.

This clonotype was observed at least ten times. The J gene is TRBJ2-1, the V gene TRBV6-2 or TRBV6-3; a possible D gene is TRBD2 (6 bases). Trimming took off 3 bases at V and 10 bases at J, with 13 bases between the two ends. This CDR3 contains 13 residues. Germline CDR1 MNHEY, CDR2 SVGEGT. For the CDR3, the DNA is TGTGCCAGCAGTTATTCGGGGGATCGCGAGCAGTTCTTC. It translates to CASSYSGDREQFF.

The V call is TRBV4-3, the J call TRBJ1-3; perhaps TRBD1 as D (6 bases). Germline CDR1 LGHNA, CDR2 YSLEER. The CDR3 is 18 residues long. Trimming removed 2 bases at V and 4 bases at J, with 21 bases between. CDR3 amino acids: CASSQLYSGQGKGNTIYF. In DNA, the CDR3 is TGCGCCAGCAGCCAACTTTACTCCGGGCAGGGGAAAGGAAACACCATATATTTT.

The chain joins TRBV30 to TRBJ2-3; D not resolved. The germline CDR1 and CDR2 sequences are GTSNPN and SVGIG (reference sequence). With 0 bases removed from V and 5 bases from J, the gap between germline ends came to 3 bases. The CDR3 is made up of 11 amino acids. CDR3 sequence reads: CAWSVGDTQYF. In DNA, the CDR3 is TGTGCCTGGAGTGTCGGAGATACGCAGTATTTT.

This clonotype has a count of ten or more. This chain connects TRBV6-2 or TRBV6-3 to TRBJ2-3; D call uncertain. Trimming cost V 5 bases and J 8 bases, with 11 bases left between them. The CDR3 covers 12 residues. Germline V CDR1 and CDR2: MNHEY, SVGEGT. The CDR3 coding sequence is TGTGCCAGCAGTCCTCCCCTCGGTACGCAGTATTTT. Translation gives CASSPPLGTQYF.

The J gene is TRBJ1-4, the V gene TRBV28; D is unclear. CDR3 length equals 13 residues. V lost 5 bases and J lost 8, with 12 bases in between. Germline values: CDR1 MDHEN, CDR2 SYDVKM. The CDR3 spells CASSLTYREKLFF. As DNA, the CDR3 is TGTGCCAGCAGTCTAACATACAGAGAAAAACTGTTTTTT.

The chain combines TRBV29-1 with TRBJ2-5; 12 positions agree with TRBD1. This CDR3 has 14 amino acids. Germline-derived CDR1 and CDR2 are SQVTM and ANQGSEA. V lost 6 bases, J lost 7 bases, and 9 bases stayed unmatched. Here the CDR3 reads CSVVRDRGPGTQYF. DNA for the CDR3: TGCAGCGTCGTACGGGACAGGGGGCCGGGGACCCAGTACTTC.

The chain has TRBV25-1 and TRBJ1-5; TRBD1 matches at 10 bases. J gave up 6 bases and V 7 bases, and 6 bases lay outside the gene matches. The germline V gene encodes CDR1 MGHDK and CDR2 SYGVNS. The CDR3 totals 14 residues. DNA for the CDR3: TGTGCCAGCACCGGGACAGGGGTTGGTCAGCCCCAGCATTTT. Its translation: CASTGTGVGQPQHF. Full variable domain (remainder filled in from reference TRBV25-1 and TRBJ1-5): EADIYQTPRYLVIGTGKKITLECSQTMGHDKMYWYQQDPGMELHLIHYSYGVNSTEKGDLSSESTVSRIRTEHFPLTLESARPSHTSQYLCASTGTGVGQPQHFGDGTRLSIL.

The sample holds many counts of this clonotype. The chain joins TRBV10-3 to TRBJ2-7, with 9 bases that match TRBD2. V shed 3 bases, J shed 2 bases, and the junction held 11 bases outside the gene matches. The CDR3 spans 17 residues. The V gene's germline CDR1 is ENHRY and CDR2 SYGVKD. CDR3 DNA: TGTGCCATCAGTGATGTTGTTGAGCGGGGGGACCCCTACGAGCAGTACTTC. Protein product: CAISDVVERGDPYEQYF.

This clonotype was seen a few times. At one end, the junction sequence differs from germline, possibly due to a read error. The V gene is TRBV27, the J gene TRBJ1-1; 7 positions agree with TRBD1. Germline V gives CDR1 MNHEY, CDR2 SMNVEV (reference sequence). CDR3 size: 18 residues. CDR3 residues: CPSSFTAGGLGRNTEAFF. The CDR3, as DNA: TGTCCCAGCAGCTTTACAGCAGGGGGGCTAGGGAGAAACACTGAAGCTTTCTTT.

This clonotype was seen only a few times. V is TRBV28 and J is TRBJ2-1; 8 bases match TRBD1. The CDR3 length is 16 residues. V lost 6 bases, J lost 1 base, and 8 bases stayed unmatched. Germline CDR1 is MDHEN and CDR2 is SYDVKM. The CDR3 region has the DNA TGTGCCAGCAGAACGACAGGGGTTGGATCCTACAATGAGCAGTTCTTC. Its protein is CASRTTGVGSYNEQFF.

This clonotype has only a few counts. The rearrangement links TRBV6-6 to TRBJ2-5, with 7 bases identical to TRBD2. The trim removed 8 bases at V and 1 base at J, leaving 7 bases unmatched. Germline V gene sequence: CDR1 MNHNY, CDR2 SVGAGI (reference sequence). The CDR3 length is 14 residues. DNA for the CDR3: TGTGCCAGCGGGACCGGGACTACCCAAGAGACCCAGTACTTC. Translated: CASGTGTTQETQYF.

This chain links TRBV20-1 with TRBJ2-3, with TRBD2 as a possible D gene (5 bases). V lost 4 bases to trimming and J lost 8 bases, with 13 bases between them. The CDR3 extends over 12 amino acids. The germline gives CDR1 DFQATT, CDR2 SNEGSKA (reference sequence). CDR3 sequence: CSAKLLGPTQYF. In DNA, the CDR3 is TGCAGTGCTAAATTACTAGGGCCTACGCAGTATTTT.